This TCR beta chain appears in the sequencing data of a study of T cells in Graves' hyperthyroidism and ophthalmopathy. Turning to the study itself: The initial diagnosis was the point when peripheral blood was collected, ahead of any treatment.

Thyroid ultrasound and orbital computed tomography, with clinical symptoms and serum thyroxine and TRAb, informed diagnoses. This clonotype was counted many times. RNA transcripts provided the source from which TCR beta CDR3 regions were amplified. The TCR CDR3 first-round RT-PCR relied on the HTBI primer set. Each CDR3 protein is one row after TCRdb ran MiXCR on the multiplex PCR reads. Of about 420,000 distinct CDR3 sequences in the sample, more than 15% were seen once. V was pared by 6 bases and J by 6 bases, with 16 bases between. The length of the CDR3 is 14 residues. This receptor was taken from a woman aged 18-29 years with Graves' hyperthyroidism. Input material: blood. This rearrangement joins TRBV12-3 or TRBV12-4 to TRBJ2-3; perhaps TRBD2 as D (6 bases). CDR3 protein: CASSHSGGGDTQYF. The CDR3 DNA sequence: TGTGCCAGCAGCCATAGCGGTGGCGGGGATACGCAGTATTTT.